These 21 T cell receptor beta chains share one sample of origin, sequenced in a study of cytomegalovirus exposure and HLA in healthy donors. Vbeta (60) and Jbeta (13) primers were used in the PCR. Using immunoSEQ multiplex PCR, the repertoire was profiled, and TCRdb retains in-frame clones only, with some absent. The sample includes about 160,000 clones, around 80% of them seen just once. Sequencing used PBMCs. The receptors shown here come from a woman aged 45 to 65 in good health and CMV-seropositive.

The J gene is TRBJ1-2, the V gene TRBV6-6; a possible D gene is TRBD1 (6 bases). The germline CDR1 and CDR2 sequences are MNHNY and SVGAGI (reference sequence). The V end was cut by 6 bases, the J end by 5 bases, with 10 bases between. The CDR3 runs 12 residues. In nucleotides, the CDR3 is TGTGCCAGCAGATCGGACAGTTATGGCTACACCTTC. As protein: CASRSDSYGYTF.

The chain carries TRBV15 and TRBJ2-5, with TRBD2 identical over 7 bases. Per germline, CDR1 LNHNV and CDR2 YYDKDF (reference sequence). The V gene end was trimmed by 0 bases and the J gene end by 0 bases; junction bases not matched to a gene: 1. CDR3 length: 15 residues. CDR3 nucleotide sequence: TGTGCCACCAGCAGAGATCGGGGGGACCAAGAGACCCAGTACTTC. This gives the protein CATSRDRGDQETQYF.

This rearrangement joins TRBV7-8 to TRBJ2-1; no firm D call. The CDR3 extends over 14 amino acids. The V gene lost 5 bases and the J gene lost 1 base, with 9 bases spanning the gap. Germline values: CDR1 SGHVS, CDR2 FQNEAQ. The DNA for the CDR3 is TGTGCCAGCAGCCTTCGACTTTCCTACAATGAGCAGTTCTTC. Translation gives CASSLRLSYNEQFF. Filled out from reference TRBV7-8 and TRBJ2-1, the complete variable domain reads GAGVSQSPRYKVAKRGQDVALRCDPISGHVSLFWYQQALGQGPEFLTYFQNEAQLDKSGLPSDRFFAERPEGSVSTLKIQRTQQEDSAVYLCASSLRLSYNEQFFGPGTRLTVL.

The rearrangement joins TRBV27 to TRBJ2-7, with D maybe TRBD2 (7 bases). The CDR3 runs to 13 residues. Germline V lookup: CDR1 MNHEY, CDR2 SMNVEV (reference sequence). Deletions cut 4 bases from V and 5 bases from J, with 12 bases between. The chain's CDR3 is CASSSGGGDEQYF. CDR3 nucleotides: TGTGCCAGCAGTTCGGGCGGGGGCGACGAGCAGTACTTC.

The rearrangement joins TRBV7-9 to TRBJ2-5; 8 bases fit TRBD2. V gave up 4 bases and J gave up 3 bases; unmatched junction bases: 10. Looked up from germline, CDR1 is SEHNR and CDR2 is FQNEAQ (reference sequence). The CDR3 is made up of 16 amino acids. CDR3 sequence: CASSSSSLAGEETQYF. The CDR3 nucleotides read TGTGCCAGCAGCTCAAGTAGCCTAGCGGGTGAAGAGACCCAGTACTTC.

The chain is built from TRBV4-2 and TRBJ2-5; D is undetermined. Trimming removed 1 base at V and 4 bases at J, with 7 bases between. The CDR3 totals 13 residues. The V gene's germline CDR1 is LGHNA and CDR2 YNFKEQ. The CDR3 region is CASSQGSGETQYF. The CDR3 bases are TGTGCCAGCAGCCAAGGTTCAGGAGAGACCCAGTACTTC.

As to this clone: At the DNA level, this CDR3 is encoded by other sequences in the same sample as well. In DNA, the CDR3 is TGCGCCAGCAGTTCCGGACGACTAGCGGGGGCCTACGAGCAGTACTTC. Encoded protein: CASSSGRLAGAYEQYF. The V and J genes are TRBV5-1 and TRBJ2-7; 12 nucleotides match TRBD2. The CDR3 loop spans 16 amino acids. The V gene end was trimmed by 5 bases and the J gene end by 2 bases; junction bases not matched to a gene: 8. Germline CDR1 reads SGHRS; CDR2 reads YFSETQ.

V and J are TRBV28 and TRBJ2-5; 8 nucleotides line up with TRBD1. J gave up 4 bases and V 2 bases, and 0 bases lay outside the gene matches. CDR1 and CDR2 from the germline V gene are MDHEN and SYDVKM. The CDR3 spans 13 residues. CDR3 loop: CASSLGTGETQYF. CDR3 sequence (DNA): TGTGCCAGCAGTTTAGGGACAGGAGAGACCCAGTACTTC.

This rearrangement joins TRBV29-1 to TRBJ2-1; D possibly corresponds to TRBD1 (5 bases). The CDR3 runs to 12 residues. The V end lost 7 bases, the J end lost 1 base, and 8 bases lay between the germline ends. Per germline, CDR1 SQVTM and CDR2 ANQGSEA. CDR3 loop: CSAGHSYNEQFF. Here the CDR3 DNA reads TGCAGCGCAGGACATTCCTACAATGAGCAGTTCTTC.

This clone was seen a handful of times. CDR3 amino acids: CASSLEIAGASSGANVLTF. Here the CDR3 DNA reads TGCGCCAGCAGCTTGGAAATAGCGGGGGCCTCGAGTGGGGCCAACGTCCTGACTTTC. V gene TRBV5-1 combines with J gene TRBJ2-6, with 9 bases matching TRBD2. Germline loops: CDR1 SGHRS, CDR2 YFSETQ. The CDR3 spans 19 residues. V trimming: 0 bases; J trimming: 3 bases; junction bases outside the gene matches: 10.

This rearrangement joins TRBV30 to TRBJ2-5, with TRBD1 matching 11 bases. V shed 5 bases, J shed 4 bases, and the junction held 6 bases outside the gene matches. Germline V gene lookup returns CDR1 GTSNPN and CDR2 SVGIG (reference sequence). This CDR3 spans 14 amino acids. CDR3 bases: TGTGCCTGGGGGAAGGACAGGGGGCTAGAGACCCAGTACTTC. Translated: CAWGKDRGLETQYF. Complete variable domain (other parts from reference TRBV30 and TRBJ2-5): SQTIHQWPATLVQPVGSPLSLECTVEGTSNPNLYWYRQAAGRGLQLLFYSVGIGQISSEVPQNLSASRPQDRQFILSSKKLLLSDSGFYLCAWGKDRGLETQYFGPGTRLLVL.

V gene TRBV19 combines with J gene TRBJ1-3, with 8 bases fitting TRBD1. Germline V lookup: CDR1 LNHDA, CDR2 SQIVND (reference sequence). J was trimmed by 1 base and V by 5 bases; bases with no gene match: 1. The CDR3 extends over 14 amino acids. CDR3 residues: CASSRQGSGNTIYF. In nucleotides, the CDR3 is TGTGCCAGTAGTCGACAGGGGTCTGGAAACACCATATATTTT.

The chain couples TRBV29-1 to TRBJ1-2; 7 nucleotides match TRBD1. Germline V gives CDR1 SQVTM, CDR2 ANQGSEA. The CDR3 runs to 11 residues. Written as DNA, the CDR3 is TGCAGGACTAGGGGGCTTGGGGGTGACACCTTC. As protein: CRTRGLGGDTF.

This clone has just one count. The gene calls are TRBV10-2 and TRBJ2-3; tentatively, D is TRBD2 (5 bases). This CDR3 region has 14 residues. The germline gives CDR1 WSHSY, CDR2 SAAADI. V dropped 5 bases and J dropped 2 bases, with 11 bases sitting between them. CDR3 nucleotide sequence: TGCGCCAGCAGTCTTCATAGCGCCACAGATACGCAGTATTTT. Amino acids: CASSLHSATDTQYF.

As DNA, the CDR3 is TGCGCCAGCAGCTTGGATGGGCGGGGGGGGATGTCCAATGAGCAGTTCTTC. Protein product: CASSLDGRGGMSNEQFF. The V and J genes are TRBV5-1 and TRBJ2-1; 9 bases agree with TRBD2. Per germline, CDR1 SGHRS and CDR2 YFSETQ. The trim removed 0 bases at V and 6 bases at J, leaving 10 bases unmatched. This CDR3 spans 17 amino acids.

V usage is TRBV5-1 and J usage is TRBJ1-1; possibly TRBD1 for D (5 bases). CDR1 SGHRS and CDR2 YFSETQ come from the germline V gene. The CDR3 runs 15 residues. Trimming removed 4 bases from V and 2 bases from J, with 15 bases in between. CDR3 nucleotides: TGCGCCAGCAGCATACAACAGGATACTAACACTGAAGCTTTCTTT. Its protein is CASSIQQDTNTEAFF.

The V gene is TRBV11-2, the J gene TRBJ1-4; TRBD1 agrees at 11 bases. The germline V gene has CDR1 SGHAT and CDR2 FQNNGV. Unmatched junction bases numbered 7, after V lost 6 bases and J lost 10 bases. CDR3 length: 14 amino acids. CDR3 sequence: CASSSGTGGGKLFF. The DNA for the CDR3 is TGTGCCAGCAGTTCCGGGACAGGGGGTGGAAAACTGTTTTTT.

This clone was seen a few times. This chain joins TRBV6-6 and TRBJ1-5; tentative D call: TRBD1 (5 bases). V was cut by 2 bases and J by 7 bases, with 12 bases left in between. CDR3 length equals 14 residues. Germline CDR1 is MNHNY and CDR2 is SVGAGI (reference sequence). The CDR3 spells CASSYGGTGQPQHF. DNA for the CDR3: TGTGCCAGCAGTTACGGGGGGACGGGGCAGCCCCAGCATTTT.

Details on this clone: One end of the junction does not line up with germline, which may come from a read error. The chain is built from TRBV7-9 and TRBJ1-1; D is unclear. Germline CDR1 SEHNR, CDR2 FQNEAQ (reference sequence). This CDR3 region has 12 residues. The CDR3 spells CSSSLSGYEAFF. The CDR3 DNA is TGTTCCAGCAGCTTATCAGGATATGAAGCTTTCTTT. The entire variable domain, with the rest obtained from reference TRBV7-9 and TRBJ1-1, is as follows: DTGVSQNPRHKITKRGQNVTFRCDPISEHNRLYWYRQTLGQGPEFLTYFQNEAQLEKSRLLSDRFSAERPKGSFSTLEIQRTEQGDSAMYLCSSSLSGYEAFFGQGTRLTVV.

This clone was seen a single time. V usage is TRBV19 and J usage is TRBJ2-2; 10 bases are shared with TRBD1. The germline gives CDR1 LNHDA, CDR2 SQIVND (reference sequence). After removal of 3 bases from V and 4 bases from J, the junction contained 2 bases not matched to a gene. The CDR3 has 15 amino acids. CDR3 protein: CASSIWTGGTGELFF. CDR3 DNA: TGTGCCAGTAGTATTTGGACAGGGGGCACCGGGGAGCTGTTTTTT.

The chain is built from TRBV7-2 and TRBJ1-2, with D possibly TRBD1 on 6 matching bases. V was pared by 5 bases and J by 8 bases, with 15 bases between. CDR1 is SGHTA and CDR2 is FQGNSA in the germline V gene. The CDR3 consists of 13 residues. CDR3 residues: CASSHPGVAGYTF. Written as DNA, the CDR3 is TGTGCCAGCAGCCATCCAGGGGTGGCAGGCTACACCTTC. Together with reference TRBV7-2 and TRBJ1-2, the CDR3 gives the full variable domain: GAGVSQSPSNKVTEKGKDVELRCDPISGHTALYWYRQSLGQGLEFLIYFQGNSAPDKSGLPSDRFSAERTGGSVSTLTIQRTQQEDSAVYLCASSHPGVAGYTFGSGTRLTVV.